This is a list of T cell receptor beta chains from one sample in a study of T cell responses to AZD1222 COVID-19 vaccine. Clones were sequenced by immunoSEQ multiplex PCR, and TCRdb holds only the in-frame ones, with some missing. The data show over 150,000 clones, around 87% seen once. This specimen was peripheral blood, taken 28 days after the second AZD1222 dose. These receptors came from an adult who received the AZD1222 COVID-19 vaccine. CDR3s include the opening cysteine and the closing phenylalanine or tryptophan. The D gene is left open where the match is weak. Size values are once, few and many counts, or a class for expanded clones, and some rows have none.

>NA|NA|TRBJ2-3|TRBV5-1
CASTAGATSDTQYF
TGCGCCAGCACTGCTGGGGCCACGTCCGATACGCAGTATTTT
>NA|NA|TRBJ1-1|TRBV4-1
CASSQGTVRMNTEAFF
TGCGCCAGCAGCCAAGGAACCGTCCGCATGAACACTGAAGCTTTCTTT
>once|NA|TRBJ2-2|TRBV5-1
CASSLGQNTGELFF
TGCGCCAGCAGCTTGGGGCAGAACACCGGGGAGCTGTTTTTT
>NA|NA|TRBJ1-2|TRBV3-1/TRBV3-2
CASSQEGPIGYTF
TGTGCCAGCAGCCAAGAAGGCCCTATCGGCTACACCTTC
>NA|NA|TRBJ1-1|TRBV30
CAWRYRSNTEAFF
TGTGCCTGGAGATACCGATCGAACACTGAAGCTTTCTTT
>NA|TRBD2|TRBJ2-7|TRBV5-5
CATSGDYSYEQYF
TGTGCCACCTCCGGGGACTACTCCTACGAGCAGTACTTC
>few|NA|TRBJ1-2|TRBV5-6
CASSFGRDKGYTF
TGTGCCAGCAGCTTCGGCAGGGATAAGGGCTACACCTTC
>NA|NA|TRBJ2-3|TRBV7-2
CASSLSSSGSTDTQYF
TGTGCCAGCAGCTTAAGTAGTAGCGGAAGCACAGATACGCAGTATTTT
>NA|NA|TRBJ1-5|TRBV6-5
CASSSGTDLGPQHF
TGTGCCAGCAGTAGTGGGACGGACCTAGGGCCCCAGCATTTT
>NA|NA|TRBJ1-2|TRBV10-1
CASSLLEQGSYGYTF
TGCGCCAGCAGTTTACTGGAACAGGGTAGCTATGGCTACACCTTC
>NA|NA|TRBJ1-5|TRBV7-6
CASSLAVGGGVSNQPQHF
TGTGCCAGCAGCTTAGCCGTGGGGGGGGGCGTTAGCAATCAGCCCCAGCATTTT
>NA|NA|TRBJ2-3|TRBV30
CAWKDLAGAIRGTQYF
TGTGCCTGGAAAGATTTGGCGGGGGCTATTCGTGGTACGCAGTATTTT
>NA|NA|TRBJ1-4|TRBV6-2/TRBV6-3
CASSITGKSTNEKLFF
TGTGCCAGCAGCATTACAGGGAAATCAACTAATGAAAAACTGTTTTTT
>NA|NA|TRBJ1-2|TRBV3-1/TRBV3-2
CASSPLGFNYGYTF
TGTGCCAGCAGCCCGCTTGGGTTTAACTATGGCTACACCTTC
>NA|NA|TRBJ1-3|TRBV10-3
CAILGDHPPPGNTIYF
TGTGCCATCCTCGGCGACCATCCACCACCTGGAAACACCATATATTTT
>NA|NA|TRBJ1-5|TRBV11-2
CASSQGSLVGQPQHF
TGTGCCAGCAGCCAGGGATCGCTTGTGGGTCAGCCCCAGCATTTT